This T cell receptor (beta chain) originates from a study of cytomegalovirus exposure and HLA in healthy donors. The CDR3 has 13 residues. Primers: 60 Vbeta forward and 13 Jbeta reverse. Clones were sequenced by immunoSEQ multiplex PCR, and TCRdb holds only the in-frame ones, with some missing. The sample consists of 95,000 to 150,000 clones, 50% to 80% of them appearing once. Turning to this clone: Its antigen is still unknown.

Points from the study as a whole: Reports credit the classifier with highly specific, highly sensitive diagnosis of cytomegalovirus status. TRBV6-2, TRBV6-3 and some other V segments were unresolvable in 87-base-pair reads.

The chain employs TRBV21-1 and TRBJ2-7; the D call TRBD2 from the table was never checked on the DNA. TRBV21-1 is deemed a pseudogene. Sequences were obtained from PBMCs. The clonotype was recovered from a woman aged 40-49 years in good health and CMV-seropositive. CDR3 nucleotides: TGTGCCAGCAGCAGCGCCGGGTTCTACGAGCAGTACTTC. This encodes CASSSAGFYEQYF.